This TCR beta chain was found in a study of cytomegalovirus exposure and HLA in healthy donors. Study-level results: The study flagged approximately 180 TCR beta chains as cytomegalovirus-associated. CMV antigen specificity of a few CMV-associated chains was confirmed in vitro.

The PCR was carried out with 60 Vbeta primers and 13 Jbeta primers. Profiled with immunoSEQ multiplex PCR; TCRdb holds only in-frame clones, not every one. The repertoire holds around 150,000 clones, with 75% as singletons. Donors sampled were nominally healthy, though unrecorded immune exposures were likely. Per the germline V gene, CDR1 is MDHEN and CDR2 is SYDVKM. Deletions cut 7 bases from V and 0 bases from J, with 13 bases between. The CDR3 extends over 15 amino acids. On this clone itself: The antigen is not known.

The sequencing input was PBMCs. The chain combines TRBV28 with TRBJ2-1; D unclear. This clonotype originated in a woman between 35 and 50 years old in good health and CMV-seropositive. The CDR3, as DNA: TGTGCCAGCACTACTCCAACTTTCTCCTACAATGAGCAGTTCTTC. Amino acids: CASTTPTFSYNEQFF.